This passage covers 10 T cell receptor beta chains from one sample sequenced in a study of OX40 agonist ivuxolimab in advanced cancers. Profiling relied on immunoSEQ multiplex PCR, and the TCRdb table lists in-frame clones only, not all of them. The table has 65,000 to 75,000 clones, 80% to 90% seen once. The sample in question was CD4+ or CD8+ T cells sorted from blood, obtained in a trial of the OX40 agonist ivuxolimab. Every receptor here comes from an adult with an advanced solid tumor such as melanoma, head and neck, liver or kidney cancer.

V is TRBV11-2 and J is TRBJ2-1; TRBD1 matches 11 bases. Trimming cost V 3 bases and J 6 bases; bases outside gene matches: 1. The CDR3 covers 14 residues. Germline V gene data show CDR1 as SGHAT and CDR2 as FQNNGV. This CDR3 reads CASSFGTGGNEQFF. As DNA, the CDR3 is TGTGCCAGCAGCTTCGGGACAGGGGGCAATGAGCAGTTCTTC.

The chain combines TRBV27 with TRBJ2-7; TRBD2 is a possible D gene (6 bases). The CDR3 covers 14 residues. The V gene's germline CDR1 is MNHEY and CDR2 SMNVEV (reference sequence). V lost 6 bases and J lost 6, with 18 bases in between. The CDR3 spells CASRRDFFNGEQYF. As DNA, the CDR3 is TGTGCCAGCAGACGGGACTTCTTTAACGGCGAGCAGTACTTC.

CDR3 nucleotide sequence: TGTGCCATCACCCCCGGGACAGGGAGGGGTCCCACCGGGGAGCTGTTTTTT. Residues: CAITPGTGRGPTGELFF. The chain links TRBV10-3 to TRBJ2-2; the match to TRBD1 covers 9 bases. The CDR3 is 17 amino acids. Looked up from germline, CDR1 is ENHRY and CDR2 is SYGVKD. Trimming removed 7 bases from V and 4 bases from J; junction bases left unmatched: 13.

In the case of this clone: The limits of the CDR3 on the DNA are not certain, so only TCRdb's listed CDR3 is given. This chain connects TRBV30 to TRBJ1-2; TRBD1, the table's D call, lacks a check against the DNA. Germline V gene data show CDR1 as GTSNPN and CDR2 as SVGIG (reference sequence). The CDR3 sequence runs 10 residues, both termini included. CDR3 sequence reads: CAFGQGAFTF.

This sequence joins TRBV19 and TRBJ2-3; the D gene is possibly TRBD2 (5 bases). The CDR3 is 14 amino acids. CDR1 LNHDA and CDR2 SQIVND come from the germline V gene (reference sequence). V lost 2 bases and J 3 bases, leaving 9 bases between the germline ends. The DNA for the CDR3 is TGTGCCAGTAGTATAAAGCGGTGGACAGATACGCAGTATTTT. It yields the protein CASSIKRWTDTQYF. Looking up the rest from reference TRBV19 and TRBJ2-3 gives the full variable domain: DGGITQSPKYLFRKEGQNVTLSCEQNLNHDAMYWYRQDPGQGLRLIYYSQIVNDFQKGDIAEGYSVSREKKESFPLTVTSAQKNPTAFYLCASSIKRWTDTQYFGPGTRLTVL.

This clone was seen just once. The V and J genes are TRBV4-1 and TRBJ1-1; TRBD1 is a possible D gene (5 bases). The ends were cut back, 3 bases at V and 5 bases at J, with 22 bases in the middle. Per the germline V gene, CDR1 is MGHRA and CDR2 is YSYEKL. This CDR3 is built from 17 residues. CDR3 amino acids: CASSQPWTFLGWTEAFF. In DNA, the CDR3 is TGCGCCAGCAGCCAGCCTTGGACATTTCTTGGGTGGACTGAAGCTTTCTTT.

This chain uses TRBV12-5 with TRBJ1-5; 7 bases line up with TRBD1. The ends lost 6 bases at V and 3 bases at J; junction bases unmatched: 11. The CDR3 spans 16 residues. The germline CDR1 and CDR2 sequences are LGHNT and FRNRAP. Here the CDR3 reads CASGAGPGQDNQPQHF. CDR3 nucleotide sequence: TGTGCTAGTGGCGCGGGACCTGGACAGGACAATCAGCCCCAGCATTTT.

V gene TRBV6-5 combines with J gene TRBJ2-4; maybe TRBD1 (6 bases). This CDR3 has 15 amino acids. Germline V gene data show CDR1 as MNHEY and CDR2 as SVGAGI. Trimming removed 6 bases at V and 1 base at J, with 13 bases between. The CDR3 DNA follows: TGTGCCAGCAGACCTAACGACAGGGCCAAAAACATTCAGTACTTC. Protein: CASRPNDRAKNIQYF.

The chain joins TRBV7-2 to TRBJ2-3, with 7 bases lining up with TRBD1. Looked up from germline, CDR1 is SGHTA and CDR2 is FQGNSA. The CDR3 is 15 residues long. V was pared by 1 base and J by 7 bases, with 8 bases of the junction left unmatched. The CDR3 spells CASSLGTGSRNTQYF. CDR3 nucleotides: TGTGCCAGCAGCTTAGGGACAGGCTCGAGAAATACGCAGTATTTT.

CDR3 sequence reads: CASVPGGISGANVLTF. The CDR3, as DNA: TGTGCTAGTGTTCCAGGGGGCATATCTGGGGCCAACGTCCTGACTTTC. The chain combines TRBV12-5 with TRBJ2-6; TRBD1 matches 8 bases. Germline CDR1 is LGHNT and CDR2 is FRNRAP. V gave up 7 bases and J gave up 1 base; unmatched junction bases: 6. The CDR3 loop spans 16 amino acids.